This T cell receptor beta chain was sequenced during a study of T cell responses to AZD1222 COVID-19 vaccine. Libraries were prepared by immunoSEQ multiplex PCR; TCRdb keeps only in-frame clonotypes and omits some of them. The sample holds about 94,000 clones, less than 85% seen once. This clonotype originated in an adult who received the AZD1222 COVID-19 vaccine. The sequencing used peripheral blood, collected 28 days after the second AZD1222 dose.

The CDR3 sequence is CASRDGVRAFYGYTF. The DNA for the CDR3 is TGTGCCAGCAGAGATGGAGTCAGGGCCTTCTATGGCTACACCTTC. This chain uses TRBV2 with TRBJ1-2, with D maybe TRBD1 (5 bases). CDR3 length equals 15 residues. The V gene lost 6 bases and the J gene lost 4 bases, with 18 bases spanning the gap. Germline assignment: CDR1 SNHLY and CDR2 FYNNEI.